This T cell receptor (beta chain) was sequenced in a study of shared clonotypes between healthy human individuals. Selected positively for CCR7 and CD45RO-negative, naive CD8 cells excluded terminally differentiated effector memory CD45RA+ cells. Produced via immunoSEQ multiplex PCR; TCRdb's table is partial and in-frame only. The table has around 2,000,000 clones, approximately 94% seen once. This CDR3 region has 13 residues. The V gene's germline CDR1 is SGHRS and CDR2 YFSETQ. Between the trimmed V and J ends, which lost 4 bases and 8 bases, there was a span of 13 bases. Sequences were obtained from naive CD8+ T cells from PBMCs. The origin of this receptor is a man aged 18 to 29 in good health. Some clones in this sample may be carry-over from other donors' samples. This chain joins TRBV5-1 and TRBJ2-1, with D unresolved. This chain's CDR3 is CASSGDSPDEQFF. The CDR3 DNA reads as TGCGCCAGCAGCGGAGACTCGCCGGATGAGCAGTTCTTC.